One sample yielded the 3 T cell receptor beta chains listed below, sequenced in a study of blood T cell repertoires in COVID-19. Data came from immunoSEQ multiplex PCR; TCRdb stores just in-frame clones and leaves some out. The sample records 250,000 to 300,000 clones, approximately 82% being singletons. Sequenced sample: peripheral blood. All receptors derive from a woman in her late teens or twenties with acute or convalescent COVID-19.

The chain employs TRBV2 and TRBJ2-1; 8 positions match TRBD1. Germline CDR1 SNHLY, CDR2 FYNNEI. Trimming took 7 bases from V and 3 from J; bases not matched to a gene: 2. This CDR3 contains 13 residues. The CDR3 DNA is TGTGCCAGCACACAGGGGGTCTACAATGAGCAGTTCTTC. It is translated as CASTQGVYNEQFF.

The chain is built from TRBV4-3 and TRBJ2-1; TRBD2 matches at 12 bases. The CDR3 runs to 18 residues. After removal of 0 bases from V and 9 bases from J, the junction contained 12 bases not matched to a gene. Germline V lookup: CDR1 LGHNA, CDR2 YSLEER. CDR3 bases: TGCGCCAGCAGCCAAGATTCGACTAGCGGGAGTAAGACTCCTGAGCAGTTCTTC. Its protein is CASSQDSTSGSKTPEQFF.

The chain employs TRBV23-1 and TRBJ2-7; 7 nucleotides align to TRBD1. TRBV23-1 has ORF status, its function being uncertain. Germline trimming cut 4 bases from V and 4 bases from J; bases unmatched to any gene: 7. This CDR3 has 14 residues. CDR3 bases: TGCGCCAGCAGTCGACAGGGTGGACGTTACGAGCAGTACTTC. Its translation is CASSRQGGRYEQYF.